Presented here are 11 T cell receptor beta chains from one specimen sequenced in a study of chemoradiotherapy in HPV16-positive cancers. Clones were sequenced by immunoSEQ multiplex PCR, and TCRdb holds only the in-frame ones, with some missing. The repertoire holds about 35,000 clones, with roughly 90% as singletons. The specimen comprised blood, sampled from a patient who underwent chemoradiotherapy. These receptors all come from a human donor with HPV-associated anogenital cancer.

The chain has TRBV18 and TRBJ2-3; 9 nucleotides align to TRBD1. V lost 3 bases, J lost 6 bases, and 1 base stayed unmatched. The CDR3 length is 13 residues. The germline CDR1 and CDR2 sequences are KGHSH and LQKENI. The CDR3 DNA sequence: TGTGCCAGCTCACCTGGGACAGGGGATACGCAGTATTTT. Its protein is CASSPGTGDTQYF.

DNA for the CDR3: TGCGCCAGCAGCTTGGCCGGGACAGGGAGGGTCACTGAAGCTTTCTTT. This codes for CASSLAGTGRVTEAFF. The V gene is TRBV5-1, the J gene TRBJ1-1; 9 bases are a match to TRBD1. With V trimmed by 0 bases and J by 4 bases, 7 bases remained unmatched. Per germline, CDR1 SGHRS and CDR2 YFSETQ. The CDR3 length is 16 residues.

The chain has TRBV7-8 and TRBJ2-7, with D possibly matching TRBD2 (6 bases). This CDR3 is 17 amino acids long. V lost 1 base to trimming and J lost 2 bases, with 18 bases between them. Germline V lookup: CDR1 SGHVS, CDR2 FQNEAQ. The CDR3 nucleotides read TGTGCCAGCAGCTTAGTACGGGACTCTCCCTCCCCCTACGAGCAGTACTTC. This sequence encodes CASSLVRDSPSPYEQYF.

Here the CDR3 DNA reads TGTGCCAGTCTAGGATTCTTCGAGGGCTATGGCTACACCTTC. It translates to CASLGFFEGYGYTF. The chain combines TRBV19 with TRBJ1-2; D uncertain. The CDR3 totals 14 residues. V was clipped by 8 bases and J by 4 bases, with 17 bases between them. Germline V gene lookup returns CDR1 LNHDA and CDR2 SQIVND (reference sequence).

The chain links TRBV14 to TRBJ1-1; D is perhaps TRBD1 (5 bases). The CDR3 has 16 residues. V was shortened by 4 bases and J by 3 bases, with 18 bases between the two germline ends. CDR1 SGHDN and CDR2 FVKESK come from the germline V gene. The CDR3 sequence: CASSPRGPKSYTEAFF. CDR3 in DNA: TGTGCCAGCAGCCCGAGGGGCCCTAAATCGTACACTGAAGCTTTCTTT.

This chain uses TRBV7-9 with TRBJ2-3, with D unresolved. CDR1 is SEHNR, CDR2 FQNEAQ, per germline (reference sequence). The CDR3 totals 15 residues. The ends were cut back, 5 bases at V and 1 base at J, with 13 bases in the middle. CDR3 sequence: CASSRRALGTDTQYF. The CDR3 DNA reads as TGTGCCAGCAGCCGGAGAGCTCTCGGCACAGATACGCAGTATTTT. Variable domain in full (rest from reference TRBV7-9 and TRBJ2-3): DTGVSQNPRHKITKRGQNVTFRCDPISEHNRLYWYRQTLGQGPEFLTYFQNEAQLEKSRLLSDRFSAERPKGSFSTLEIQRTEQGDSAMYLCASSRRALGTDTQYFGPGTRLTVL.

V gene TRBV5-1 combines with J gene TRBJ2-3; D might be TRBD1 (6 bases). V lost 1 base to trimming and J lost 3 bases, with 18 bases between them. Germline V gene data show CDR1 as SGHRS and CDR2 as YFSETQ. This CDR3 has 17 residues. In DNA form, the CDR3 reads TGCGCCAGCAGCTTGAACAGGGCGCGCGCAGTAACAGATACGCAGTATTTT. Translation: CASSLNRARAVTDTQYF.

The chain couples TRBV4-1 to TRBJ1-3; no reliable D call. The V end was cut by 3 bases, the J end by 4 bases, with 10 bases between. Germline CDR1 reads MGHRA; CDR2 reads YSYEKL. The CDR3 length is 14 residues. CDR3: CASSHLLGGNTIYF. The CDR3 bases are TGCGCCAGCAGCCATCTCCTGGGAGGAAACACCATATATTTT.

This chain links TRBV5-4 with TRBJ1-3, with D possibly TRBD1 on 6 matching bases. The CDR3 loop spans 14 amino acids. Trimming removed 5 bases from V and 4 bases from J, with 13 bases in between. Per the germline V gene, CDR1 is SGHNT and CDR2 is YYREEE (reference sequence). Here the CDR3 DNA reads TGTGCCAGCAGGGGACCAGGGGCCGGAAACACCATATATTTT. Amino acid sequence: CASRGPGAGNTIYF.

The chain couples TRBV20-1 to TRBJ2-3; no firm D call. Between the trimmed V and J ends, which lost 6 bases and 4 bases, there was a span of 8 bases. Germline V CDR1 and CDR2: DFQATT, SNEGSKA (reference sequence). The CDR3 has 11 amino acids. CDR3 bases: TGCAGTGCCCAAAGGTCAGATACGCAGTATTTT. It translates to CSAQRSDTQYF.

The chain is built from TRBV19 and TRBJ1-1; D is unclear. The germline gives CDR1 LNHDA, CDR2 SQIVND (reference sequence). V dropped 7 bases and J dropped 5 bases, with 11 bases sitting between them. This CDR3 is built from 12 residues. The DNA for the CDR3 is TGTGCCAGTACGCGTCTAATGACTGAAGCTTTCTTT. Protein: CASTRLMTEAFF.